This paragraph covers one TCR beta chain sequence. Its antigen is currently unknown. Naive CD8 isolation took CD45RO-negative cells positively selected for CCR7 and excluded terminally differentiated effector memory CD45RA+ cells. This entry belongs to a study of shared clonotypes between healthy human individuals. Per the original methods: ImmunoSEQ sequences covered only the junction and lacked quality scores; filtering therefore differed. The repertoire was sequenced with immunoSEQ multiplex PCR; TCRdb's copy has only in-frame clones and lacks some. D and trimming were read from the DNA, whereas the V and J calls and clone size are those reported in that table. The sample has 700,000 to 950,000 clones; 90% to 97% are singletons. V lost 3 bases and J lost 8; bases outside the gene matches: 9. Germline values: CDR1 SGDLS, CDR2 YYNGEE. The CDR3 has 15 residues. Study conclusions and caveats: Among donors, clonotype sharing was expected to be affected by sequencing depth. Clonotypes that were shared across a handful of donors made up around 4.6% of naive CD4 clonotypes.

The sequenced material came from naive CD8+ T cells sorted from blood. This clonotype originated in a man aged 30-40 years in good health. The V gene is TRBV9, the J gene TRBJ1-3; TRBD1 agrees at 9 bases. CDR3 loop: CASSAGTGTSYTIYF. The DNA of the CDR3 is TGTGCCAGCAGCGCTGGGACAGGGACAAGCTACACCATATATTTT.